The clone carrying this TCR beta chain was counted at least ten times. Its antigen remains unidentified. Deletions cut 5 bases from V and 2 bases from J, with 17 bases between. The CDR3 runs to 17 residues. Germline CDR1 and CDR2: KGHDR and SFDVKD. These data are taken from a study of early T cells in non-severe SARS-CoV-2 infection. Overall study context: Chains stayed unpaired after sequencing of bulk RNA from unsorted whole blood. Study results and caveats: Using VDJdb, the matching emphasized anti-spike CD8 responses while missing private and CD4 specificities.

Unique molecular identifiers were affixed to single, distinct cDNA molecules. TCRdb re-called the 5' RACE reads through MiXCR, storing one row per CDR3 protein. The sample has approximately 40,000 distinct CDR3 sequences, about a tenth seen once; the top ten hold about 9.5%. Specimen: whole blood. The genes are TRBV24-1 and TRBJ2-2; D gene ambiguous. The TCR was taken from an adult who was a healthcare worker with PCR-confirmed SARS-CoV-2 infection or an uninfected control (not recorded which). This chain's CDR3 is CATSVSSGSRNTGELFF. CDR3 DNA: TGTGCCACCAGTGTCTCCTCTGGTAGCCGCAACACCGGGGAGCTGTTTTTT.